A single sample gave rise to the 27 T cell receptor beta chains below, sequenced in a study of T cell responses to AZD1222 COVID-19 vaccine. TCRdb's table, derived via immunoSEQ multiplex PCR, lists solely in-frame clones and lacks some. This sample has about 92,000 clones, with roughly 90% found just once. The sample in question was peripheral blood, obtained on day 0 of AZD1222 vaccination. The receptor set was obtained from an adult in good health.

The V and J genes are TRBV12-3 or TRBV12-4 and TRBJ2-7; D unresolved. V was shortened by 5 bases and J by 3 bases, with 8 bases between the two germline ends. This CDR3 contains 12 residues. CDR3 sequence (DNA): TGTGCCAGCAGTGGGTGGAACTACGAGCAGTACTTC. Residues: CASSGWNYEQYF.

The chain employs TRBV29-1 and TRBJ2-7; no clear D. Germline assignment: CDR1 SQVTM and CDR2 ANQGSEA. The CDR3 has 11 residues. The V and J ends lost 3 bases and 1 base respectively, with 4 bases between them. This CDR3 reads CSVEGSYEQYF. The CDR3 region has the DNA TGCAGCGTTGAGGGGTCCTACGAGCAGTACTTC.

V and J are TRBV11-3 and TRBJ2-3; TRBD1 might be the D (5 bases). Per germline, CDR1 SGHNT and CDR2 YENEEA. This CDR3 has 16 amino acids. Trimming left V 0 bases short and J 1 base short, with 11 bases between. The CDR3 nucleotides read TGTGCCAGCAGCTTAGATCGAAGGGGCGGCACAGATACGCAGTATTTT. This encodes CASSLDRRGGTDTQYF.

The chain joins TRBV5-1 to TRBJ1-5; 7 nucleotides align to TRBD1. V gave up 0 bases and J gave up 2 bases; unmatched junction bases: 2. The CDR3 extends over 15 amino acids. Per the germline V gene, CDR1 is SGHRS and CDR2 is YFSETQ. The CDR3 DNA reads TGCGCCAGCAGCTTGGATACAGGGGGCAATCAGCCCCAGCATTTT. Its protein product is CASSLDTGGNQPQHF. The entire variable domain, with the rest obtained from reference TRBV5-1 and TRBJ1-5, is as follows: KAGVTQTPRYLIKTRGQQVTLSCSPISGHRSVSWYQQTPGQGLQFLFEYFSETQRNKGNFPGRFSGRQFSNSRSEMNVSTLELGDSALYLCASSLDTGGNQPQHFGDGTRLSIL.

The chain combines TRBV2 with TRBJ1-5; D is ambiguous. CDR1 and CDR2 (germline): SNHLY, FYNNEI. The CDR3 sequence is 15 residues long. The germline V and J ends were trimmed by 1 base and 7 bases, with 14 bases remaining between them. Written as DNA, the CDR3 is TGTGCCAGCAGTGAAGAAGGTGGGTTACGGCAGCCCCAGCATTTT. This codes for CASSEEGGLRQPQHF.

The genes are TRBV11-2 and TRBJ2-7; a possible D gene is TRBD1 (5 bases). V was cut by 1 base and J by 0 bases, with 10 bases left in between. The CDR3 loop spans 15 amino acids. From germline, CDR1 is SGHAT and CDR2 FQNNGV. This CDR3 is CASSLGQGNSYEQYF. The CDR3 DNA is TGTGCCAGCAGCTTAGGCCAGGGAAACTCCTACGAGCAGTACTTC.

This clone appeared a few times. This chain uses TRBV7-9 with TRBJ2-1, with TRBD2 identical over 8 bases. Germline CDR1 and CDR2: SEHNR and FQNEAQ (reference sequence). V lost 5 bases, J lost 9 bases, and 12 bases stayed unmatched. This CDR3 has 15 residues. The CDR3 nucleotides are TGTGCCAGCAGCCCCGAGGAGCGGGAGTTCTTTGAGCAGTTCTTC. The encoded protein is CASSPEEREFFEQFF.

This clone was observed once. The V gene is TRBV29-1, the J gene TRBJ1-1, with TRBD1 as a possible D gene (5 bases). From germline, CDR1 is SQVTM and CDR2 ANQGSEA. The length of the CDR3 is 13 residues. Trimming removed 7 bases from V and 4 bases from J, with 16 bases in between. CDR3 sequence (DNA): TGCAGCGGGTTGCAGGGTAAGGGCACTGAAGCTTTCTTT. Its translation: CSGLQGKGTEAFF.

This clone was seen more than once but under ten times. The chain is built from TRBV6-2 or TRBV6-3 and TRBJ2-4, with D perhaps TRBD2 (6 bases). CDR1 and CDR2 (germline): MNHEY, SVGEGT. The CDR3 extends over 20 amino acids. Trimming took off 6 bases at V and 0 bases at J, with 27 bases between the two ends. CDR3 DNA sequence: TGTGCCAGCAGCTCAATATGGGAGGTCGGGCAGTCCTTAGCCAAAAACATTCAGTACTTC. Amino acids: CASSSIWEVGQSLAKNIQYF.

The gene calls are TRBV3-1 (or the pseudogene TRBV3-2) and TRBJ2-1; no clear D gene. The CDR3 sequence is 16 residues long. The V gene lost 0 bases and the J gene lost 6 bases, with 15 bases spanning the gap. The germline V gene has CDR1 LGHDT and CDR2 YNNKEL (reference sequence). CDR3 DNA sequence: TGTGCCAGCAGCCAAGATGCTCGGAACTACGGCAATGAGCAGTTCTTC. It codes for CASSQDARNYGNEQFF.

The genes are TRBV19 and TRBJ2-1, with 8 bases fitting TRBD1. The CDR3 totals 18 residues. The V segment lost 2 bases and the J segment 2 bases; nucleotides outside the gene matches: 11. Germline V gives CDR1 LNHDA, CDR2 SQIVND (reference sequence). CDR3 sequence: CASSISRTGPGTYNEQFF. As DNA, the CDR3 is TGTGCCAGTAGTATATCCAGGACAGGGCCAGGGACCTACAATGAGCAGTTCTTC.

This chain uses TRBV5-1 with TRBJ2-1; the D gene could be TRBD1 or TRBD2 (6 bases each). The CDR3 totals 15 residues. The germline V gene has CDR1 SGHRS and CDR2 YFSETQ. V lost 0 bases and J lost 4, with 11 bases in between. CDR3 protein: CASSLVGGEYNEQFF. The CDR3 coding sequence is TGCGCCAGCAGCTTGGTGGGGGGCGAATACAATGAGCAGTTCTTC.

The rearrangement joins TRBV5-1 to TRBJ2-7; 7 bases fit TRBD1. Trimming removed 2 bases from V and 5 bases from J; junction bases left unmatched: 4. This CDR3 is built from 13 residues. Germline V gives CDR1 SGHRS, CDR2 YFSETQ. Written as DNA, the CDR3 is TGCGCCAGCAGCTTTGGGACAGCCCACGAGCAGTACTTC. Encoded protein: CASSFGTAHEQYF.

The chain is built from TRBV3-1 (or the pseudogene TRBV3-2) and TRBJ2-7; D could derive from TRBD1 or TRBD2 (5 bases each). Germline V gene data show CDR1 as LGHDT and CDR2 as YNNKEL (reference sequence). V was pared by 4 bases and J by 0 bases, with 13 bases between. The CDR3 consists of 15 residues. This chain's CDR3 is CASSPEGLASYEQYF. DNA for the CDR3: TGTGCCAGCAGCCCCGAGGGGCTCGCCTCCTACGAGCAGTACTTC.

CDR3 bases: TGTGCCAGCAGCCGCGTGGGACAGGGGAACTATGGCTACACCTTC. Translation: CASSRVGQGNYGYTF. The chain recombines TRBV6-5 with TRBJ1-2; TRBD1 aligns across 10 bases. Trimming took 6 bases from V and 2 from J; bases not matched to a gene: 6. Germline loops: CDR1 MNHEY, CDR2 SVGAGI. The CDR3 loop spans 15 amino acids.

This clone was detected once. The CDR3 spells CASSLVTEGKKLFF. CDR3 DNA sequence: TGCGCCAGCAGCTTGGTGACCGAAGGGAAAAAACTGTTTTTT. The chain carries TRBV5-1 and TRBJ1-4; D gene unclear. The CDR3 spans 14 residues. Germline-derived CDR1 and CDR2 are SGHRS and YFSETQ. Trimming took off 0 bases at V and 9 bases at J, with 12 bases between the two ends.

The chain uses TRBV5-5 and TRBJ1-1; D may be TRBD1 (5 bases). V gave up 0 bases and J gave up 5 bases, with 11 bases separating them. The CDR3 loop spans 14 amino acids. Germline V gene sequence: CDR1 SGHKS, CDR2 YYEKEE (reference sequence). This chain's CDR3 is CASSLVVGTTEAFF. The CDR3 DNA reads as TGTGCCAGCAGCTTGGTCGTGGGGACGACTGAAGCTTTCTTT.

CDR3 coding DNA: TGTGCCAGCAGCGGGGACGGTATTAACTATGGCTACACCTTC. Protein sequence: CASSGDGINYGYTF. The V gene is TRBV7-9, the J gene TRBJ1-2, with D tentatively TRBD1 (5 bases). The CDR3 contains 14 residues. Per the germline V gene, CDR1 is SEHNR and CDR2 is FQNEAQ (reference sequence). Trimming shortened V by 5 bases and J by 1 base, and 11 bases separated the two germline ends.

The chain uses TRBV2 and TRBJ2-2; maybe TRBD1 (6 bases). CDR1 is SNHLY and CDR2 is FYNNEI in the germline V gene. This CDR3 contains 14 residues. Trimming stripped 6 bases from V and 3 bases from J, with 11 bases between. The CDR3 spells CASRGDKDTGELFF. The CDR3 nucleotides read TGTGCCAGCAGGGGGGACAAAGACACCGGGGAGCTGTTTTTT.

The chain is built from TRBV27 and TRBJ2-7, with D possibly being TRBD2 (6 bases). Germline assignment: CDR1 MNHEY and CDR2 SMNVEV (reference sequence). The CDR3 extends over 11 amino acids. V lost 6 bases and J 13 bases, leaving 16 bases between the germline ends. The CDR3 DNA sequence: TGTGCCAGCAGCCTGGGACTTGAAAAATACTTC. It codes for CASSLGLEKYF.

The CDR3 region is CASSLDPGLAGTDTQYF. CDR3 sequence (DNA): TGTGCCAGCAGCTTAGACCCGGGACTAGCGGGCACAGATACGCAGTATTTT. The gene calls are TRBV11-2 and TRBJ2-3; 11 bases line up with TRBD2. The CDR3 is made up of 17 amino acids. Germline values: CDR1 SGHAT, CDR2 FQNNGV. V gave up 0 bases and J gave up 1 base; unmatched junction bases: 3.

This sequence joins TRBV19 and TRBJ2-7; the D is unclear. Germline CDR1 reads LNHDA; CDR2 reads SQIVND (reference sequence). The CDR3 consists of 14 residues. The V end lost 7 bases, the J end lost 2 bases, and 15 bases lay between the germline ends. CDR3 protein: CASMRVGPPYEQYF. For the CDR3, the DNA is TGTGCCAGTATGAGAGTAGGGCCCCCCTACGAGCAGTACTTC.

The sample holds one count of this clone. The DNA for the CDR3 is TGTGCCAGCAGCGGGACAGGGGACGAGCAGTACTTC. It is translated as CASSGTGDEQYF. The chain combines TRBV13 with TRBJ2-7; the match to TRBD1 covers 10 bases. This CDR3 comprises 12 residues. Germline CDR1 is PRHDT and CDR2 is FYEKMQ (reference sequence). The ends lost 5 bases at V and 5 bases at J; junction bases unmatched: 0.

J is TRBJ1-2 and V is TRBV18, with 7 bases matching TRBD1. This CDR3 is built from 15 residues. The germline CDR1 and CDR2 sequences are KGHSH and LQKENI. J gave up 1 base and V 5 bases, and 7 bases lay outside the gene matches. The CDR3 protein is CASSSRTGFNYGYTF. DNA for the CDR3: TGTGCCAGCTCATCCCGGACAGGCTTTAACTATGGCTACACCTTC.

V gene TRBV9 combines with J gene TRBJ2-1; 7 nucleotides line up with TRBD2. The CDR3 contains 16 residues. V was pared by 0 bases and J by 4 bases, with 7 bases of the junction left unmatched. The germline V gene encodes CDR1 SGDLS and CDR2 YYNGEE. The CDR3: CASSVARAGVYNEQFF. The CDR3 region has the DNA TGTGCCAGCAGCGTAGCTCGTGCGGGAGTGTACAATGAGCAGTTCTTC.

The chain links TRBV28 to TRBJ1-5; D is ambiguous. V lost 3 bases and J lost 0, with 9 bases in between. Germline V gene data show CDR1 as MDHEN and CDR2 as SYDVKM. CDR3 size: 15 residues. The CDR3 DNA reads TGTGCCAGCAGTTTTGTGAGAATTAGCAATCAGCCCCAGCATTTT. This gives the protein CASSFVRISNQPQHF.

The chain joins TRBV28 to TRBJ1-2; 8 bases fit TRBD1. In germline, CDR1 is MDHEN, CDR2 SYDVKM. Trimming removed 5 bases from V and 8 bases from J; junction bases left unmatched: 4. The CDR3 contains 12 residues. The CDR3 spells CASSGQGRGYTF. The CDR3, as DNA: TGTGCCAGCAGTGGACAGGGTCGGGGCTACACCTTC.